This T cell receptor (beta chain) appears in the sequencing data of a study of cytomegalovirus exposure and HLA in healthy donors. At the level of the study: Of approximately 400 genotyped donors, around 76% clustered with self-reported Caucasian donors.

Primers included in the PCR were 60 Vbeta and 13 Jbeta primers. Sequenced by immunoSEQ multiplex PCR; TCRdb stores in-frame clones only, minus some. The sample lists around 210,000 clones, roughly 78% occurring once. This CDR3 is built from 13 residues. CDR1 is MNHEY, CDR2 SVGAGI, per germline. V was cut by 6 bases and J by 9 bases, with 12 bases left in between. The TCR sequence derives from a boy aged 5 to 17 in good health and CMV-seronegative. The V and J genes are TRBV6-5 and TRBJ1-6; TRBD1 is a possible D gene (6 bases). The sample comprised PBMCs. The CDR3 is CASSTGLASPLHF. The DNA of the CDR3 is TGTGCCAGCAGCACAGGGTTGGCTTCACCCCTCCACTTT.